This T cell receptor beta chain emerged from a study of cytomegalovirus exposure and HLA in healthy donors. General observations from the study: Clusters of TCRs from the first cohort tended to co-occur in the roughly 120 validation repertoires (as a later analysis found). Cytomegalovirus-associated status was assigned to 150 to 200 TCR beta chains. A few CMV-associated chains were confirmed in vitro to be specific for CMV antigens. Reported performance of the classifier showed diagnosis of cytomegalovirus status with high specificity and sensitivity.

As regards this clone: Its matching antigen is unknown.

Data came from immunoSEQ multiplex PCR; TCRdb stores just in-frame clones and leaves some out. The data show around 170,000 clones, 88% seen once. The receptor's source is a young man in good health and CMV-seronegative. Sequenced sample: PBMCs.

CDR3 sequence (DNA): TGTGCCAGCAGCACTAAGGAAGAGCAGTTCTTC. Translation gives CASSTKEEQFF. This chain uses TRBV7-6 with TRBJ2-1; D remains ambiguous. The CDR3 totals 11 residues. V shed 5 bases and J shed 10 bases, with 9 bases lying between them. Germline CDR1 SGHVS, CDR2 FNYEAQ.